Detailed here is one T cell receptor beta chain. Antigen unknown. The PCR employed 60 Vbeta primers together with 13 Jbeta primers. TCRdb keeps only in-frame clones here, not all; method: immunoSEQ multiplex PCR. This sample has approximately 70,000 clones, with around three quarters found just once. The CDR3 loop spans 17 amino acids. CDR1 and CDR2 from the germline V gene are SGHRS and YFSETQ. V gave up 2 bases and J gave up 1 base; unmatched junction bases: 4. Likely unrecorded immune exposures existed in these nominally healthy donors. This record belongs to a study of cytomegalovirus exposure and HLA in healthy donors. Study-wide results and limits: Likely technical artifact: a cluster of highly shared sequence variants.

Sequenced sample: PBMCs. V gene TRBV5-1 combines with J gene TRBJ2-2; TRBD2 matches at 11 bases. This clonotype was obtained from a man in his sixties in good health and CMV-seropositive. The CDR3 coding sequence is TGCGCCAGCAGCTTTTACGGACTAGCGGGGAACACCGGGGAGCTGTTTTTT. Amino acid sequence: CASSFYGLAGNTGELFF.